Listed below are T cell receptor beta chains from one sample, sequenced in a study of T cells in Graves' hyperthyroidism and ophthalmopathy. TCRdb passed the multiplex PCR reads through MiXCR, listing each CDR3 protein once. The sample shows 660,000 or so distinct CDR3 sequences, about 45% of them seen only once. Source material: peripheral blood or thyroid tissue (not recorded which). These TCRs come from an adult man with Graves' disease, either hyperthyroidism or ophthalmopathy (not recorded which). Each CDR3 is given with its conserved first and last residue. A D gene is named only where the DNA matches it firmly. Clone size, where shown, is once, few, many, or a class for clones that have expanded.

>TRBJ1-3|TRBV7-2|once|.
CASSLPTNYGYTIYF
TGTGCCAGCAGCTTACCGACCAACTATGGCTACACCATATATTTT
>TRBJ1-1|TRBV29-1|many|.
CSVEEGVATEAFF
TGCAGCGTTGAAGAGGGAGTCGCCACTGAAGCTTTCTTT
>TRBJ1-1|TRBV12-3/TRBV12-4|once|.
CASSDRYMNTEAFF
TGTGCCAGCAGCGACAGGTACATGAACACTGAAGCTTTCTTT
>TRBJ1-1|TRBV7-8|.|.
CASSVRQVMNTEAFF
TGTGCCAGCAGCGTGAGACAGGTGATGAACACTGAAGCTTTCTTT
>TRBJ1-4|TRBV7-9|.|.
CASSPTDRMGPTSTNEKLFF
TGTGCCAGCAGTCCAACAGACAGGATGGGCCCCACCTCAACTAATGAAAAACTGTTTTTT
>TRBJ1-2|TRBV7-2|.|.
CASSQGGGFNYGYTF
TGTGCCAGCAGCCAAGGGGGGGGATTTAACTATGGCTACACCTTC
>TRBJ1-2|TRBV19|.|.
CASKRTDYTF
TGTGCCAGTAAGAGGACAGACTACACCTTC
>TRBJ1-6|TRBV29-1|.|TRBD1
CSVVGGQGGNSPLHF
TGCAGCGTTGTTGGGGGGCAGGGGGGAAATTCACCCCTCCACTTT
>TRBJ1-2|TRBV5-4|.|.
CASSLGGRGAYGYTF
TGTGCCAGCAGCTTGGGCGGACGGGGGGCCTATGGCTACACCTTC
>TRBJ1-1|TRBV7-2|many|.
CASSLSANTEAFF
TGTGCCAGCAGCTTATCCGCTAACACTGAAGCTTTCTTT